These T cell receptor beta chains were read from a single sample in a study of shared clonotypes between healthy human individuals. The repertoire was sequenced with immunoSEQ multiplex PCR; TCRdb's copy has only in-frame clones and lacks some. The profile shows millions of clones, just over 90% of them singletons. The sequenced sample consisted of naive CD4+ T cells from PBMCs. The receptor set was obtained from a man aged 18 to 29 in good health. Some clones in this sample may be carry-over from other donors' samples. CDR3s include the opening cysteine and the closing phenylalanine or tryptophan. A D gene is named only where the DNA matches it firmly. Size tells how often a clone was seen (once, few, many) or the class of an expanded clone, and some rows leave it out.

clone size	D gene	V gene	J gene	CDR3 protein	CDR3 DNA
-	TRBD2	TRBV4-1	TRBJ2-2	CASSQDLRGSETGELFF	TGCGCCAGCAGCCAAGATCTTCGCGGGAGTGAGACCGGGGAGCTGTTTTTT
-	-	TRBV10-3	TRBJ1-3	CAISGGDSGNTIYF	TGTGCCATCAGTGGAGGAGACTCTGGAAACACCATATATTTT
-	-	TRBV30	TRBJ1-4	CAWSSRSTNEKLFF	TGTGCCTGGAGTTCAAGGTCAACTAATGAAAAACTGTTTTTT
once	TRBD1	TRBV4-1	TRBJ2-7	CASSPSRDRGYEQYF	TGCGCCAGCAGCCCGAGCCGGGACAGGGGGTACGAGCAGTACTTC
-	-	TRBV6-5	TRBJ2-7	CASSYSKRPDPYEQYF	TGTGCCAGCAGTTACTCGAAACGGCCCGACCCCTACGAGCAGTACTTC
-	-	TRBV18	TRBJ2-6	CASSPLPYGKGENSGANVLTF	TGTGCCAGCTCACCACTACCATACGGTAAGGGCGAAAACTCTGGGGCCAACGTCCTGACTTTC
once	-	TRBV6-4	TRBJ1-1	CANTGPDTGAFF	TGTGCCAACACGGGCCCGGACACTGGAGCTTTCTTT
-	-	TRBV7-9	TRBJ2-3	CASSLRVQYTDTQYF	TGTGCCAGCAGCTTAAGAGTACAGTACACAGATACGCAGTATTTT
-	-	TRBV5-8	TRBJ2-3	CASSPLGRGDTQYF	TGTGCCAGCAGCCCGTTAGGGAGAGGAGATACGCAGTATTTT
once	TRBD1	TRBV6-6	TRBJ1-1	CASSDPSGTVTEAFF	TGTGCCAGCAGTGACCCCTCCGGGACAGTCACTGAAGCTTTCTTT
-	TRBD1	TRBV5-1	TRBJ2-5	CASSGGQQETQYF	TGCGCCAGCAGCGGGGGACAGCAAGAGACCCAGTACTTC
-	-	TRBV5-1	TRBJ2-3	CASSSRARGQGTDTQYF	TGCGCCAGCAGCTCCCGGGCTCGAGGGCAGGGCACAGATACGCAGTATTTT
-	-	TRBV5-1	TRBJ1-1	CASSPLLVGTEAFF	TGCGCCAGCAGCCCCCTCCTTGTGGGCACTGAAGCTTTCTTT
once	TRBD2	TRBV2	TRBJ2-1	CASRDRTSGNEQFF	TGTGCCAGCAGGGACCGGACTAGCGGTAATGAGCAGTTCTTC
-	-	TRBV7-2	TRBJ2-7	CASSLGGLSEQYF	TGTGCCAGCAGCCTAGGGGGTCTTAGCGAGCAGTACTTC
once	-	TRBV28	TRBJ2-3	CASVGLGFGADTQYF	TGTGCCAGCGTCGGACTGGGGTTTGGGGCAGATACGCAGTATTTT
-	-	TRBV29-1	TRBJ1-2	CSVDAGTDYGYTF	TGCAGCGTTGATGCAGGGACCGATTATGGCTACACCTTC
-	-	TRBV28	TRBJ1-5	CASRWRNQPQHF	TGTGCCAGCAGGTGGCGCAATCAGCCCCAGCATTTT
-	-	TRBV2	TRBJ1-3	CASSLLGVSGNTIYF	TGTGCCAGCAGTCTTCTCGGGGTCTCTGGAAACACCATATATTTT
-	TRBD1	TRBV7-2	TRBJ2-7	CASSPGQVRHEQYF	TGTGCCAGCAGCCCGGGACAGGTTCGCCACGAGCAGTACTTC
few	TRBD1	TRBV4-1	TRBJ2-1	CASSQGGTGVNNEQFF	TGCGCCAGCAGCCAGGGCGGGACAGGGGTTAACAATGAGCAGTTCTTC
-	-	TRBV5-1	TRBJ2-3	CASTNIAGQRPSTDTQYF	TGCGCCAGCACGAATATAGCGGGACAGCGCCCTAGCACAGATACGCAGTATTTT